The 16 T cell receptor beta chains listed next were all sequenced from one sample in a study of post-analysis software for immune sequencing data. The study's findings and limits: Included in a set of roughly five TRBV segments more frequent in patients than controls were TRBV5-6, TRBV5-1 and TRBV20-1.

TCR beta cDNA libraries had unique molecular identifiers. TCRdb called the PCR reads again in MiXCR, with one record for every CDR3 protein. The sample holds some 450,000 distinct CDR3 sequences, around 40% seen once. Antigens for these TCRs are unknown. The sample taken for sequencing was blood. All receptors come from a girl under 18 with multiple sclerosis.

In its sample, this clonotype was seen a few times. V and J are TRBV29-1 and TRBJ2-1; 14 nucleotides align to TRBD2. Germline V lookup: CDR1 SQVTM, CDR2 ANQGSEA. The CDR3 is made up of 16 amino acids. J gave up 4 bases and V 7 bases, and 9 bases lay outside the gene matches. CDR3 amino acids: CSATGLAGVTYNEQFF. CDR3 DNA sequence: TGCAGCGCGACGGGACTAGCGGGAGTGACTTACAATGAGCAGTTCTTC.

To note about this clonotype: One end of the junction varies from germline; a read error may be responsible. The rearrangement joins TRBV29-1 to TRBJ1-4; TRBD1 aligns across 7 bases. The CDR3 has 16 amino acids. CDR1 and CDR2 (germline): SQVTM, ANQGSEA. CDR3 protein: CSVEVAGGGAGEKLFF. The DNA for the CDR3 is TGCAGCGTCGAAGTCGCGGGAGGGGGCGCGGGAGAAAAACTGTTTTTT.

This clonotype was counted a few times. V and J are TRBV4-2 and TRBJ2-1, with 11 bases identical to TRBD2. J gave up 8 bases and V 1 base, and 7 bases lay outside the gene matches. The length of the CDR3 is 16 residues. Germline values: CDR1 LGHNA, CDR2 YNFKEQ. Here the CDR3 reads CASSQVSTSGSYEQFF. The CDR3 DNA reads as TGTGCCAGCAGCCAAGTCAGCACTAGCGGGAGTTATGAGCAGTTCTTC.

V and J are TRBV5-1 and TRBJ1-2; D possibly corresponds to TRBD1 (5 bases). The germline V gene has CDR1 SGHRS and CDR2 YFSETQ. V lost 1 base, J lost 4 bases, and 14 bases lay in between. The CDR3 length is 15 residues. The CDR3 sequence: CASSLSGRATYGYTF. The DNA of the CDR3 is TGCGCCAGCAGCTTGTCCGGCAGGGCAACCTATGGCTACACCTTC.

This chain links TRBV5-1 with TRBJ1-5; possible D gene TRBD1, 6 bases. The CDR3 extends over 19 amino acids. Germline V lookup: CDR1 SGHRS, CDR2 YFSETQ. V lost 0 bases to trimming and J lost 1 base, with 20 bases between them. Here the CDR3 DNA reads TGCGCCAGCAGCTTGGGGCGGCGGCAGGGGCATCTGAGCAATCAGCCCCAGCATTTT. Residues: CASSLGRRQGHLSNQPQHF.

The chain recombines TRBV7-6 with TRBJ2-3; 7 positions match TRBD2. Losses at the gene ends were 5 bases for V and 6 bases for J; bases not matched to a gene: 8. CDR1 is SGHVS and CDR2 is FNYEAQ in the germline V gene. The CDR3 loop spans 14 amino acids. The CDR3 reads CASSARTRADTQYF. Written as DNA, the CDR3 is TGTGCCAGCAGCGCCCGGACTAGGGCGGATACGCAGTATTTT.

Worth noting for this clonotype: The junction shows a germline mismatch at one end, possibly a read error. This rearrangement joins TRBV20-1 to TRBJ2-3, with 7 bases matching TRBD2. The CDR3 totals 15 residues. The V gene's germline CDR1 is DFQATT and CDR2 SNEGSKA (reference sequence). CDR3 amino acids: CGARAAGDLPDTQYF. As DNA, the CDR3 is TGCGGTGCTAGAGCCGCGGGAGACCTCCCAGATACGCAGTATTTT.

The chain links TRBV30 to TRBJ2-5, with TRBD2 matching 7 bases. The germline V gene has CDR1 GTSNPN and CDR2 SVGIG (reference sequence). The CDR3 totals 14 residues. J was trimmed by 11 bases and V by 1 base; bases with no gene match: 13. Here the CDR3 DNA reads TGTGCCTGGAGTGACGGGGGGTTTGGGAATGAGCAGTACTTC. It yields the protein CAWSDGGFGNEQYF.

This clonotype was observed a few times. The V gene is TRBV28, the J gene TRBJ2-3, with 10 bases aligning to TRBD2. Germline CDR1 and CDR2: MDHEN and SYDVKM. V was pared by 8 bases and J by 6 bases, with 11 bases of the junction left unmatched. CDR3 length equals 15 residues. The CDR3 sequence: CASGPLAGVPDTQYF. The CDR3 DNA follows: TGTGCCAGCGGGCCTCTAGCGGGAGTCCCGGATACGCAGTATTTT. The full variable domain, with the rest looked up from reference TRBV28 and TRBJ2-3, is DVKVTQSSRYLVKRTGEKVFLECVQDMDHENMFWYRQDPGLGLRLIYFSYDVKMKEKGDIPEGYSVSREKKERFSLILESASTNQTSMYLCASGPLAGVPDTQYFGPGTRLTVL.

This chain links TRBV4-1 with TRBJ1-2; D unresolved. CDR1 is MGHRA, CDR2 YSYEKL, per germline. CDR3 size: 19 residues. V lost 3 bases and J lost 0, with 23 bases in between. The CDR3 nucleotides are TGCGCCAGCAGCCAGCGTGCCTTGGGAACTGAACCGACTAACTATGGCTACACCTTC. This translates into CASSQRALGTEPTNYGYTF.

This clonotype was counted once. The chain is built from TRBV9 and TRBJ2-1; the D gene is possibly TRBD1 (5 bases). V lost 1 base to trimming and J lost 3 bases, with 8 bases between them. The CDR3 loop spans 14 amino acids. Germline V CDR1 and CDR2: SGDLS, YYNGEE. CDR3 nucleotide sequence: TGTGCCAGCAGCGTAACAGGTGTCTACAATGAGCAGTTCTTC. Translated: CASSVTGVYNEQFF. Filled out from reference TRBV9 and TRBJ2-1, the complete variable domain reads DSGVTQTPKHLITATGQRVTLRCSPRSGDLSVYWYQQSLDQGLQFLIQYYNGEERAKGNILERFSAQQFPDLHSELNLSSLELGDSALYFCASSVTGVYNEQFFGPGTRLTVL.

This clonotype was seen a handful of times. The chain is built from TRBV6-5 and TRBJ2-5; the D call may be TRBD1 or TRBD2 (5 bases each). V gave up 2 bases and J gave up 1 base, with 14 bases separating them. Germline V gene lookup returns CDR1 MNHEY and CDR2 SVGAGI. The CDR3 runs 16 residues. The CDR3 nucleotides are TGTGCCAGCAGTTACGCACCGGGACCGTCCCAAGAGACCCAGTACTTC. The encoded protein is CASSYAPGPSQETQYF.

CDR3 protein: CAISDPDRDDNQPQHF. In DNA form, the CDR3 reads TGTGCCATCAGTGACCCGGACAGGGATGACAATCAGCCCCAGCATTTT. This rearrangement joins TRBV10-3 to TRBJ1-5; 8 bases line up with TRBD1. V shed 3 bases and J 3 bases; nucleotides not matched to a gene: 7. The germline V gene has CDR1 ENHRY and CDR2 SYGVKD. The CDR3 extends over 16 amino acids.

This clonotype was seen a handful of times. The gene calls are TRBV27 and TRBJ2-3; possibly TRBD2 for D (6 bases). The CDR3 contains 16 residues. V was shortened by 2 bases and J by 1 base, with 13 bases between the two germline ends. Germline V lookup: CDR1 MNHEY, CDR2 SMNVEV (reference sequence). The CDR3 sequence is CASSLDGGHRTDTQYF. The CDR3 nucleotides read TGTGCCAGCAGTTTAGACGGAGGGCACCGCACAGATACGCAGTATTTT.

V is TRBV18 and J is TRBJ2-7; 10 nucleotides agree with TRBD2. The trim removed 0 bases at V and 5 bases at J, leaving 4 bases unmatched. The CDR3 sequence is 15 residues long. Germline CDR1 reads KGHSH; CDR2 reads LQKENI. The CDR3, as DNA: TGTGCCAGCTCACCACCGGGACTAGCGATCCACGAGCAGTACTTC. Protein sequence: CASSPPGLAIHEQYF.

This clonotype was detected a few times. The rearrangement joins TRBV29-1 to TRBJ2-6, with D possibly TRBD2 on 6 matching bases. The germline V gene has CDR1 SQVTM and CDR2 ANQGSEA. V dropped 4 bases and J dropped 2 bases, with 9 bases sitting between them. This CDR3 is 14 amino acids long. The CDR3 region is CSVVGGTGANVLTF. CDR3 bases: TGCAGCGTTGTGGGGGGAACTGGGGCCAACGTCCTGACTTTC. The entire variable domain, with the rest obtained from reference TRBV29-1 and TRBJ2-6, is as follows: SAVISQKPSRDICQRGTSLTIQCQVDSQVTMMFWYRQQPGQSLTLIATANQGSEATYESGFVIDKFPISRPNLTFSTLTVSNMSPEDSSIYLCSVVGGTGANVLTFGAGSRLTVL.